Listed here are 19 T cell receptor beta chains from one sample, sequenced in a study of OX40 agonist ivuxolimab in advanced cancers. Method: immunoSEQ multiplex PCR; TCRdb's copy keeps in-frame clones and lacks some. This repertoire shows some 70,000 clones, about nine tenths found once; its top ten account for approximately 0.3%. The sample consisted of CD4+ or CD8+ T cells sorted from blood, taken in a trial of the OX40 agonist ivuxolimab. Receptor source: an adult with an advanced solid tumor such as melanoma, head and neck, liver or kidney cancer.

The genes are TRBV27 and TRBJ1-1; D is undetermined. The germline CDR1 and CDR2 sequences are MNHEY and SMNVEV (reference sequence). Trimming cost V 2 bases and J 0 bases, with 7 bases left between them. This CDR3 has 14 amino acids. As DNA, the CDR3 is TGTGCCAGCAGTTTACACCGACTGAACACTGAAGCTTTCTTT. Its translation: CASSLHRLNTEAFF.

In this sample, this clone turned up a few times. The chain combines TRBV10-3 with TRBJ2-7; D not certain. Germline-derived CDR1 and CDR2 are ENHRY and SYGVKD. This CDR3 has 14 amino acids. V gave up 4 bases and J gave up 0 bases, with 10 bases separating them. DNA for the CDR3: TGTGCCATCAGTGGCGCCTCTGGCTCCTACGAGCAGTACTTC. It specifies CAISGASGSYEQYF.

This clone has a single count. The rearrangement uses TRBV11-2 and TRBJ1-2; the D is unclear. The CDR3 contains 16 residues. Germline CDR1 is SGHAT and CDR2 is FQNNGV. V was clipped by 0 bases and J by 4 bases, with 15 bases between them. The CDR3 here is CASSLENQPRLYGYTF. As DNA, the CDR3 is TGTGCCAGCAGCTTAGAAAATCAGCCCAGACTCTATGGCTACACCTTC.

This rearrangement joins TRBV19 to TRBJ1-2; 7 bases are a match to TRBD1. Germline-derived CDR1 and CDR2 are LNHDA and SQIVND (reference sequence). V gave up 5 bases and J gave up 8 bases; unmatched junction bases: 20. The CDR3 runs to 17 residues. CDR3: CASSPRPGQPLNNGYTF. For the CDR3, the DNA is TGTGCCAGTAGTCCCCGACCGGGACAGCCTCTAAACAACGGCTACACCTTC.

The chain recombines TRBV28 with TRBJ1-3; D is uncertain. V was clipped by 3 bases and J by 4 bases, with 13 bases between them. The CDR3 spans 15 residues. CDR1 is MDHEN, CDR2 SYDVKM, per germline. The chain's CDR3 is CASSFGELRGNTIYF. The CDR3 region has the DNA TGTGCCAGCAGTTTTGGCGAGCTCAGGGGAAACACCATATATTTT. Full variable domain (missing parts from reference TRBV28 and TRBJ1-3): DVKVTQSSRYLVKRTGEKVFLECVQDMDHENMFWYRQDPGLGLRLIYFSYDVKMKEKGDIPEGYSVSREKKERFSLILESASTNQTSMYLCASSFGELRGNTIYFGEGSWLTVV.

J is TRBJ1-2 and V is TRBV11-2, with D unresolved. The germline V gene encodes CDR1 SGHAT and CDR2 FQNNGV. The CDR3 extends over 13 amino acids. V lost 4 bases and J lost 5, with 11 bases in between. The CDR3 here is CASSSLGVYGYTF. DNA of the CDR3: TGTGCCAGCAGCTCTCTCGGGGTTTATGGCTACACCTTC.

The V and J genes are TRBV20-1 and TRBJ2-7, with D hard to call. The germline V gene encodes CDR1 DFQATT and CDR2 SNEGSKA (reference sequence). Trimming stripped 1 base from V and 5 bases from J, with 6 bases between. This CDR3 is 11 amino acids long. CDR3 in amino acids: CSARVTDEQYF. The CDR3 DNA sequence: TGCAGTGCTAGAGTGACCGACGAGCAGTACTTC.

This chain links TRBV5-1 with TRBJ2-7; 7 nucleotides line up with TRBD1. CDR3 length: 14 amino acids. The germline V gene has CDR1 SGHRS and CDR2 YFSETQ. V shed 0 bases and J 3 bases; nucleotides not matched to a gene: 3. CDR3 sequence: CASSLADRDYEQYF. The DNA for the CDR3 is TGCGCCAGCAGCTTGGCCGACAGGGACTACGAGCAGTACTTC.

V usage is TRBV5-4 and J usage is TRBJ2-1, with 12 bases that match TRBD2. V lost 0 bases to trimming and J lost 5 bases; unmatched junction nucleotides: 6. Per germline, CDR1 SGHNT and CDR2 YYREEE (reference sequence). The CDR3 extends over 17 amino acids. CDR3 DNA sequence: TGTGCCAGCAGCTTGGGGTCTAGCGGGAGGGTAGACAATGAGCAGTTCTTC. The encoded protein is CASSLGSSGRVDNEQFF.

J is TRBJ2-3 and V is TRBV10-1, with D hard to call. The CDR3 has 13 residues. With 2 bases removed from V and 2 bases from J, the gap between germline ends came to 5 bases. CDR1 is WNHNN, CDR2 SYGVQD, per germline (reference sequence). CDR3 DNA sequence: TGCGCCAGCAGTGAGCAACCCACAGATACGCAGTATTTT. Protein: CASSEQPTDTQYF.

This clone was observed once. J is TRBJ2-5 and V is TRBV9, with TRBD2 matching over 10 bases. The length of the CDR3 is 16 residues. Germline V gene lookup returns CDR1 SGDLS and CDR2 YYNGEE. V lost 4 bases to trimming and J lost 2 bases; unmatched junction nucleotides: 8. CDR3 sequence reads: CASSLRGSGGQETQYF. Here the CDR3 DNA reads TGTGCCAGCAGCCTCCGTGGTAGCGGGGGGCAAGAGACCCAGTACTTC.

V gene TRBV5-6 combines with J gene TRBJ2-7, with D hard to call. Trimming took off 4 bases at V and 2 bases at J, with 13 bases between the two ends. CDR1 and CDR2 from the germline V gene are SGHDT and YYEEEE. The CDR3 is made up of 14 amino acids. For the CDR3, the DNA is TGTGCCAGCAGCCTTAACATGGGCCCCTACGAGCAGTACTTC. Translated: CASSLNMGPYEQYF.

The chain carries TRBV6-5 and TRBJ2-2, with 13 bases matching TRBD2. J gave up 4 bases and V 6 bases, and 2 bases lay outside the gene matches. The length of the CDR3 is 15 residues. In germline, CDR1 is MNHEY, CDR2 SVGAGI. The CDR3 reads CASRGLAGATGELFF. The CDR3 DNA sequence: TGTGCCAGCAGAGGACTAGCGGGAGCCACCGGGGAGCTGTTTTTT.

Of note for this clone: A read error may produce the germline difference seen at one junction end. The CDR3 DNA follows: TGCGCCGTGGGGCGGGGCACAGATACGCAGTATTTT. This gives the protein CAVGRGTDTQYF. The chain combines TRBV6-6 with TRBJ2-3; D possibly uses TRBD1 or TRBD2 (5 bases each). The CDR3 is made up of 12 amino acids. CDR1 and CDR2 (germline): MNHNY, SVGAGI (reference sequence).

The chain links TRBV11-2 to TRBJ1-1; D is unclear. Germline loops: CDR1 SGHAT, CDR2 FQNNGV. V was cut by 5 bases and J by 3 bases, with 19 bases left in between. The CDR3 extends over 16 amino acids. The CDR3 region is CASSLAQNVWYTEAFF. CDR3 DNA sequence: TGTGCCAGCAGCCTCGCACAGAATGTTTGGTACACTGAAGCTTTCTTT.

V and J are TRBV6-5 and TRBJ1-1; weak D call: TRBD1 (5 bases). This CDR3 is 13 amino acids long. The germline gives CDR1 MNHEY, CDR2 SVGAGI. With 6 bases removed from V and 4 bases from J, the gap between germline ends came to 12 bases. CDR3 DNA: TGTGCCAGCAGAGGACCCGGGGGCACTGAAGCTTTCTTT. Amino acid sequence: CASRGPGGTEAFF.

This chain connects TRBV6-5 to TRBJ1-5, with 7 bases matching TRBD1. The V gene's germline CDR1 is MNHEY and CDR2 SVGAGI. The CDR3 totals 15 residues. The ends lost 6 bases at V and 3 bases at J; junction bases unmatched: 8. The CDR3 DNA sequence: TGTGCCAGCAGCGAAAGGACAGGCAACAATCAGCCCCAGCATTTT. This codes for CASSERTGNNQPQHF.

This chain uses TRBV5-1 with TRBJ1-1, with D unclear. This CDR3 comprises 14 residues. The germline V gene encodes CDR1 SGHRS and CDR2 YFSETQ. Trimming took off 7 bases at V and 2 bases at J, with 15 bases between the two ends. The CDR3 protein is CASGREPSNTEAFF. DNA of the CDR3: TGCGCCAGCGGTAGGGAGCCAAGCAACACTGAAGCTTTCTTT.

V and J are TRBV14 and TRBJ1-1; D unclear. The CDR3 runs to 15 residues. Per germline, CDR1 SGHDN and CDR2 FVKESK. V lost 6 bases, J lost 1 base, and 15 bases lay in between. DNA of the CDR3: TGTGCCAGCAGTTTAAAAACGGGGAAGAACACTGAAGCTTTCTTT. It encodes CASSLKTGKNTEAFF.